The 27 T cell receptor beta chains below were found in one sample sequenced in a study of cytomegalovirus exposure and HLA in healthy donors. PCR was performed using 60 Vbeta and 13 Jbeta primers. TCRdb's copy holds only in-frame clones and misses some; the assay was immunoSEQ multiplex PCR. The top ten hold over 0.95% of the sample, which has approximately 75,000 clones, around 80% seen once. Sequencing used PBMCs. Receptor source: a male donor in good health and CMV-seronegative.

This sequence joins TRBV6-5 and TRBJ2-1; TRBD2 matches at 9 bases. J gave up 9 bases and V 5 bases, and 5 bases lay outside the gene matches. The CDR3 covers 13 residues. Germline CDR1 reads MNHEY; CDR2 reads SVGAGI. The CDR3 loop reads CASSQGGGGEQFF. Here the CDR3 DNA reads TGTGCCAGCAGTCAAGGCGGGGGGGGTGAGCAGTTCTTC.

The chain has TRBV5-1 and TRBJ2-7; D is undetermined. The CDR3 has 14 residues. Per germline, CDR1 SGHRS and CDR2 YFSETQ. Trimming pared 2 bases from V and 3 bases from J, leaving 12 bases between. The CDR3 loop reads CASSFSDNNYEQYF. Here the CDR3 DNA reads TGCGCCAGCAGCTTTTCAGACAATAACTACGAGCAGTACTTC.

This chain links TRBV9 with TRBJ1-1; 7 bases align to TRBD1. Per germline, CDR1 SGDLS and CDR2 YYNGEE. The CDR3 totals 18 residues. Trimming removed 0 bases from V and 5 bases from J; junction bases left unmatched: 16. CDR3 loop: CASSVDGTVKGSGTEAFF. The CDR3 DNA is TGTGCCAGCAGCGTAGATGGGACAGTAAAAGGGTCAGGTACTGAAGCTTTCTTT.

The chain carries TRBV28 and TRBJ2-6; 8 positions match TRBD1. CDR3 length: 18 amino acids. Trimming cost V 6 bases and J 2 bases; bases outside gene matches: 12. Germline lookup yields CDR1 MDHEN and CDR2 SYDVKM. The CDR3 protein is CASRYSGQGGPGANVLTF. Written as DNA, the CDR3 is TGTGCCAGCAGGTACTCCGGACAGGGTGGGCCTGGGGCCAACGTCCTGACTTTC.

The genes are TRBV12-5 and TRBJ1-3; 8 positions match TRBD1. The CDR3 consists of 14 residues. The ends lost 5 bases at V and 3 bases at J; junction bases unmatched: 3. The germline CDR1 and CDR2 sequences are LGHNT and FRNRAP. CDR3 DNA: TGTGCTAGTGGTCCTACAGGGGGTGGAAACACCATATATTTT. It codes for CASGPTGGGNTIYF. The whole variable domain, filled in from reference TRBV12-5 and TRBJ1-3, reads DARVTQTPRHKVTEMGQEVTMRCQPILGHNTVFWYRQTMMQGLELLAYFRNRAPLDDSGMPKDRFSAEMPDATLATLKIQPSEPRDSAVYFCASGPTGGGNTIYFGEGSWLTVV.

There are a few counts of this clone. DNA of the CDR3: TGTGCTAGTGGTTCCGGACAGGGTAATCAGCCCCAGCATTTT. This sequence encodes CASGSGQGNQPQHF. The rearrangement links TRBV12-5 to TRBJ1-5; TRBD1 matches 8 bases. Germline values: CDR1 LGHNT, CDR2 FRNRAP. The CDR3 has 14 amino acids. V shed 4 bases, J shed 4 bases, and the junction held 3 bases outside the gene matches.

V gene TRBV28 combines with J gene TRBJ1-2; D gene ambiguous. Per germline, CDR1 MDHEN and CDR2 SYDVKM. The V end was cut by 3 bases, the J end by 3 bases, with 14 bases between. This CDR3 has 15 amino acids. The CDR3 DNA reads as TGTGCCAGCAGTTTGCGGAGGGCTGGGGACTATGGCTACACCTTC. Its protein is CASSLRRAGDYGYTF.

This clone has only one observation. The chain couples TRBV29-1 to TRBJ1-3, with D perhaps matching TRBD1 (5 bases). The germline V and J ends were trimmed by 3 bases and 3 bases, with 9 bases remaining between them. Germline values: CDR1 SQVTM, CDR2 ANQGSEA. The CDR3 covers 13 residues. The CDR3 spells CSVEWGGGNTIYF. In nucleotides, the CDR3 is TGCAGCGTTGAGTGGGGCGGTGGAAACACCATATATTTT.

The CDR3 loop reads CASSLGGAGGASTDTQYF. For the CDR3, the DNA is TGTGCCAGCAGCTTAGGAGGTGCTGGCGGGGCCAGCACAGATACGCAGTATTTT. The V call is TRBV7-9, the J call TRBJ2-3; maybe TRBD2 (6 bases). The V gene's germline CDR1 is SEHNR and CDR2 FQNEAQ (reference sequence). Trimming took 1 base from V and 0 from J, leaving 17 bases between them. The CDR3 has 18 residues.

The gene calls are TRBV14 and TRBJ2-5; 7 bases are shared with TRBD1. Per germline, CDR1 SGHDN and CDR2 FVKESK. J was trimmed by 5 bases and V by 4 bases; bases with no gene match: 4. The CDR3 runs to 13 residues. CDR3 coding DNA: TGTGCCAGCAGCCTGACAGGGACGGAGACCCAGTACTTC. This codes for CASSLTGTETQYF.

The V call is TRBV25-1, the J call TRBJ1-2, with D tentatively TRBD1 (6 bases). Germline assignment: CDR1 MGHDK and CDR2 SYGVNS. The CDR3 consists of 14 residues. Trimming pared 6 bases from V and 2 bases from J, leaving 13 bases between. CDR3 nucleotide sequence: TGTGCCAGCAGGCCCCCGGGGGGCAACTATGGCTACACCTTC. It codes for CASRPPGGNYGYTF.

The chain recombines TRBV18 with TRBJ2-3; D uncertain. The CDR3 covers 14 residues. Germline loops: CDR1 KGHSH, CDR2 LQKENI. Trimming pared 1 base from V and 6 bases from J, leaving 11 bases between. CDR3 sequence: CASSPLSPVDTQYF. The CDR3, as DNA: TGTGCCAGCTCACCACTCTCGCCGGTGGATACGCAGTATTTT.

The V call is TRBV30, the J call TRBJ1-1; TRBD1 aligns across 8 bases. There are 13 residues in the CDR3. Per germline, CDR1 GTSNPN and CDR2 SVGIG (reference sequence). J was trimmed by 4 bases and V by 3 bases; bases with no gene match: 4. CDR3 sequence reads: CAWRWQGATEAFF. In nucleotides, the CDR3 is TGTGCCTGGAGATGGCAGGGGGCCACTGAAGCTTTCTTT.

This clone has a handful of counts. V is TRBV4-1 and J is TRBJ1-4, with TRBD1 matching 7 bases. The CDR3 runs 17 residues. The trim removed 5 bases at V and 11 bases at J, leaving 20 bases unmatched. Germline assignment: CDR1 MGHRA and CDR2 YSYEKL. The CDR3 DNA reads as TGCGCCAGCAGCGTAGTAGCGACAGGGCCCATTCGAGGGAAACTGTTTTTT. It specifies CASSVVATGPIRGKLFF.

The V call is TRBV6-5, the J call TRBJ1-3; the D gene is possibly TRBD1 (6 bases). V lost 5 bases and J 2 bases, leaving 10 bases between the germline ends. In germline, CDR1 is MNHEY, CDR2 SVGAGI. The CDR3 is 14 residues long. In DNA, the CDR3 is TGTGCCAGCAGTCCCAACAGGGCTGGAAACACCATATATTTT. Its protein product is CASSPNRAGNTIYF.

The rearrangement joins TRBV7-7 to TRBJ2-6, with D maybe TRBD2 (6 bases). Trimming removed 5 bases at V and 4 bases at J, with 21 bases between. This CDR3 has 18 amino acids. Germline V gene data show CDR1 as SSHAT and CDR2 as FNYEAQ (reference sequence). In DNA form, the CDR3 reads TGTGCCAGCAGCCCCCAGGTGGGGGTCCGGGGGGGGGCCAACGTCCTGACTTTC. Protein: CASSPQVGVRGGANVLTF.

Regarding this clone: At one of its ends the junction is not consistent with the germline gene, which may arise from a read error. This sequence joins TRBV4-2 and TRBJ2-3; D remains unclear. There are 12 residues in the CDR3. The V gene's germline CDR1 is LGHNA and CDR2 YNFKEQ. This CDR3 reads CASSQDQVTQYF. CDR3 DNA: TGTGCCAGCAGCCAAGATCAAGTTACGCAGTATTTC.

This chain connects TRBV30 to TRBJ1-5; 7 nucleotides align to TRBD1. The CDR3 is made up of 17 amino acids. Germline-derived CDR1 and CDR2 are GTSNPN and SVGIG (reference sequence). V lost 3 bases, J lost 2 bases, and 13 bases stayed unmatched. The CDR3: CAWSRQGTGNGNQPQHF. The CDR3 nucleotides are TGTGCCTGGAGCCGACAGGGAACAGGGAATGGCAATCAGCCCCAGCATTTT. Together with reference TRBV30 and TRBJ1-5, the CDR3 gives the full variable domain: SQTIHQWPATLVQPVGSPLSLECTVEGTSNPNLYWYRQAAGRGLQLLFYSVGIGQISSEVPQNLSASRPQDRQFILSSKKLLLSDSGFYLCAWSRQGTGNGNQPQHFGDGTRLSIL.

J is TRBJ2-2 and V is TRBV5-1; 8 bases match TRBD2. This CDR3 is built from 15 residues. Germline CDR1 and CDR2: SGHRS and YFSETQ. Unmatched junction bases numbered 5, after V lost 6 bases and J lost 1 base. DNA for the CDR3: TGCGCCAGCATAGGGCTAGCGGGGAACACCGGGGAGCTGTTTTTT. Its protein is CASIGLAGNTGELFF.

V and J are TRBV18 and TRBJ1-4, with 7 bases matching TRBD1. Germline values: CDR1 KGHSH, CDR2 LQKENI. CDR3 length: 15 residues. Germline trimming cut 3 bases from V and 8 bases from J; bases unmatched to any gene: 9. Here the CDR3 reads CASSPRQGLDEKLFF. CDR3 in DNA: TGTGCCAGCTCACCCAGACAGGGATTAGACGAAAAACTGTTTTTT.

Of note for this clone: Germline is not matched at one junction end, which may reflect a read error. The CDR3 reads CASSFISGIYNGQFF. The CDR3 DNA follows: TGTGCCAGCAGCTTTATATCGGGGATTTACAATGGGCAGTTCTTC. The chain is built from TRBV5-4 and TRBJ2-1, with D tentatively TRBD2 (5 bases). Germline CDR1 and CDR2: SGHNT and YYREEE (reference sequence). This CDR3 has 15 residues.

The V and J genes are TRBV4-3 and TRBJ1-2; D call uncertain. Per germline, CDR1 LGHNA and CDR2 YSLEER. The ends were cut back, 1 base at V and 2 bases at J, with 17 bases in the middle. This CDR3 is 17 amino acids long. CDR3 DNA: TGCGCCAGCAGCCAAGTGCTTCTACGGGATGGAAACTATGGCTACACCTTC. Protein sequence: CASSQVLLRDGNYGYTF.

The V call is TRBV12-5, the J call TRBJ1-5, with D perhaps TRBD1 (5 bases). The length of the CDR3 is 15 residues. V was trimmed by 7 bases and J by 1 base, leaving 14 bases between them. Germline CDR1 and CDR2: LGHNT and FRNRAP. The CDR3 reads CASAGGTESNQPQHF. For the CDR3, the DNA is TGTGCTAGTGCCGGGGGGACGGAGAGCAATCAGCCCCAGCATTTT.

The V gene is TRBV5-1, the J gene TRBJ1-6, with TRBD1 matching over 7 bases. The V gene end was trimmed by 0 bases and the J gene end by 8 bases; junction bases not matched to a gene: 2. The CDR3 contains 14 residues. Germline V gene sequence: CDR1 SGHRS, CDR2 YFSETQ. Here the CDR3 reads CASSLDGTDSPLHF. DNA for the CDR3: TGCGCCAGCAGCTTGGACGGGACAGATTCACCCCTCCACTTT. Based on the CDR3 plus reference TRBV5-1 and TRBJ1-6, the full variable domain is KAGVTQTPRYLIKTRGQQVTLSCSPISGHRSVSWYQQTPGQGLQFLFEYFSETQRNKGNFPGRFSGRQFSNSRSEMNVSTLELGDSALYLCASSLDGTDSPLHFGNGTRLTVT.

CDR3 in amino acids: CASSLQGRTDTQYF. DNA of the CDR3: TGTGCCAGCAGCTTACAGGGCAGAACAGATACGCAGTATTTT. This rearrangement joins TRBV7-3 to TRBJ2-3, with D tentatively TRBD1 (5 bases). Germline CDR1 is SGHTA and CDR2 is FQGTGA. Trimming cost V 2 bases and J 3 bases, with 9 bases left between them. CDR3 length equals 14 residues.

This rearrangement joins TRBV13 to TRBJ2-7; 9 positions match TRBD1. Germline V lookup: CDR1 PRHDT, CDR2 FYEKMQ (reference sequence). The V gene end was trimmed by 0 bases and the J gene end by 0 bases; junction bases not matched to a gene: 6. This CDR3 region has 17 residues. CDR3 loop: CASSLGVGTGSSYEQYF. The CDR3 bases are TGTGCCAGCAGCTTAGGGGTTGGGACAGGGAGCTCCTACGAGCAGTACTTC.

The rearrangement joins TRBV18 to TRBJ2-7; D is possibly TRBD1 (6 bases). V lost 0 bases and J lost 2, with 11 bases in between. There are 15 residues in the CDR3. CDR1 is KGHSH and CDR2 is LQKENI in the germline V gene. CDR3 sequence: CASSPPTGYAYEQYF. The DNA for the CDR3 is TGTGCCAGCTCACCACCCACAGGGTATGCCTACGAGCAGTACTTC.